Following are 11 T cell receptor beta chains from one sample sequenced in a study of T cells in Graves' hyperthyroidism and ophthalmopathy. Researchers took RNA transcripts and amplified the TCR beta CDR3 regions from them. First-round RT-PCR with HTBI primers amplified the TCR CDR3 region. One entry per CDR3 protein results from TCRdb running MiXCR on the multiplex PCR reads. The data contain 450,000 to 650,000 distinct CDR3 sequences, approximately 17% of them singletons. Material: blood. The receptors derive from a woman in her late teens or twenties with Graves' ophthalmopathy.

The J gene is TRBJ2-1, the V gene TRBV20-1; 11 bases align to TRBD2. J lost 3 bases, V lost 3 bases, and 10 bases had no gene match. Germline V gene data show CDR1 as DFQATT and CDR2 as SNEGSKA (reference sequence). The CDR3 is 17 residues long. CDR3 residues: CSASRRIAGGFYNEQFF. The CDR3 DNA sequence: TGCAGTGCTAGTCGGCGGATAGCGGGGGGGTTCTACAATGAGCAGTTCTTC.

This clonotype was counted at least ten times. This sequence joins TRBV6-4 and TRBJ2-3; 11 bases line up with TRBD2. Germline trimming cut 3 bases from V and 5 bases from J; bases unmatched to any gene: 1. CDR3 length: 14 amino acids. Germline V gene data show CDR1 as MRHNA and CDR2 as SNTAGT. CDR3 coding DNA: TGTGCCAGCAGTGATCTAGCGGGAGGAGATACGCAGTATTTT. It codes for CASSDLAGGDTQYF.

This clonotype was seen at least ten times. The V call is TRBV11-2, the J call TRBJ2-7; 7 bases match TRBD2. CDR1 and CDR2 (germline): SGHAT, FQNNGV. The V gene end was trimmed by 1 base and the J gene end by 3 bases; junction bases not matched to a gene: 12. The CDR3 spans 17 residues. This CDR3 reads CASSLGKSASGFYEQYF. The CDR3 nucleotides read TGTGCCAGCAGCTTAGGTAAATCTGCTAGCGGTTTCTACGAGCAGTACTTC.

This clonotype was seen more than once but under ten times. The rearrangement uses TRBV5-1 and TRBJ2-1; tentatively, D is TRBD1 or TRBD2 (6 bases each). Between the trimmed V and J ends, which lost 4 bases and 8 bases, there was a span of 19 bases. Germline values: CDR1 SGHRS, CDR2 YFSETQ. CDR3 length equals 15 residues. CDR3 sequence reads: CASSARGHGGDEQFF. CDR3 nucleotide sequence: TGCGCCAGCAGCGCCCGGGGACACGGAGGGGATGAGCAGTTCTTC.

This clonotype has a count of ten or more. The chain combines TRBV27 with TRBJ2-7; 9 bases are shared with TRBD1. The V gene's germline CDR1 is MNHEY and CDR2 SMNVEV (reference sequence). J gave up 0 bases and V 3 bases, and 12 bases lay outside the gene matches. This CDR3 region has 18 residues. The CDR3 is CASSFRADGTGSSYEQYF. DNA of the CDR3: TGTGCCAGCAGTTTTCGCGCAGATGGGACAGGGAGCTCCTACGAGCAGTACTTC.

This clonotype has at least ten counts. This chain joins TRBV2 and TRBJ1-5; D is possibly TRBD1 (6 bases). The germline V gene has CDR1 SNHLY and CDR2 FYNNEI. Deletions cut 6 bases from V and 0 bases from J, with 12 bases between. This CDR3 contains 15 residues. The chain's CDR3 is CASSQGTASNQPQHF. In DNA form, the CDR3 reads TGTGCCAGCAGCCAGGGGACGGCTAGCAATCAGCCCCAGCATTTT.

The chain employs TRBV19 and TRBJ2-6; no clear D. CDR3 length: 16 amino acids. V was cut by 5 bases and J by 0 bases, with 11 bases left in between. Germline values: CDR1 LNHDA, CDR2 SQIVND (reference sequence). The CDR3 sequence is CASSLKGTSGANVLTF. The DNA for the CDR3 is TGTGCCAGTAGTCTTAAAGGTACCTCTGGGGCCAACGTCCTGACTTTC.

This clonotype has a count of ten or more. This rearrangement joins TRBV7-8 to TRBJ2-7; no clear D. The CDR3 has 14 residues. Trimming removed 1 base from V and 1 base from J, with 8 bases in between. Germline CDR1 SGHVS, CDR2 FQNEAQ. CDR3 sequence reads: CASSLVSASYEQYF. The CDR3 bases are TGTGCCAGCAGCTTAGTATCGGCTTCCTACGAGCAGTACTTC.

The rearrangement links TRBV20-1 to TRBJ1-4; TRBD1 matches 7 bases. Germline V gives CDR1 DFQATT, CDR2 SNEGSKA (reference sequence). The CDR3 covers 14 residues. J lost 6 bases, V lost 5 bases, and 9 bases had no gene match. CDR3 loop: CSAVRGLRYEKLFF. In DNA form, the CDR3 reads TGCAGTGCTGTGAGGGGGCTGCGATATGAAAAACTGTTTTTT.

The chain combines TRBV5-4 with TRBJ2-1; the D gene is possibly TRBD1 (5 bases). V was pared by 0 bases and J by 0 bases, with 13 bases between. This CDR3 is built from 17 residues. CDR1 and CDR2 from the germline V gene are SGHNT and YYREEE (reference sequence). The CDR3 coding sequence is TGTGCCAGCAGCTTGGTACTGCAGGGTAGCTCCTACAATGAGCAGTTCTTC. It is translated as CASSLVLQGSSYNEQFF.

This clonotype has a count of ten or more. CDR3 sequence: CASSTAALGAQFF. CDR3 DNA sequence: TGTGCCAGCAGCACCGCCGCTTTAGGGGCGCAGTTCTTC. The rearrangement joins TRBV11-2 to TRBJ2-1; D perhaps matches TRBD1 (5 bases). Germline assignment: CDR1 SGHAT and CDR2 FQNNGV. Trimming left V 5 bases short and J 12 bases short, with 17 bases between. The CDR3 covers 13 residues.